This T cell receptor (beta chain) was identified during a study of blood T cell repertoires in COVID-19. In the authors' methods: Estimated nucleated cell counts came from reference gene primer amplification. Using immunoSEQ multiplex PCR, the repertoire was profiled, and TCRdb retains in-frame clones only, with some absent. The D gene and trimming were derived from the DNA, and the V and J assignments and clone size from that table. The data hold fewer than 400,000 clones, with almost 90% observed a single time. Germline-derived CDR1 and CDR2 are LNHDA and SQIVND (reference sequence). V was shortened by 6 bases and J by 4 bases, with 18 bases between the two germline ends. The CDR3 has 15 amino acids. The Seattle patients, enrolled during active infection, were followed longitudinally.

The rearrangement joins TRBV19 to TRBJ2-5; the D gene is possibly TRBD2 (7 bases). This receptor was taken from a woman in her twenties or thirties with COVID-19, enrolled during active disease. Input material: peripheral blood. Written as DNA, the CDR3 is TGTGCCAGTAGCCTAGGGGGAGGGCCCCGAGAGACCCAGTACTTC. Amino acid sequence: CASSLGGGPRETQYF.